Shown below are 23 T cell receptor beta chains from a single sample sequenced in a study of shared clonotypes between healthy human individuals. Here immunoSEQ multiplex PCR was the method, and the copy in TCRdb shows in-frame clones only, minus some. Of about 2,100,000 clones listed, about 93% were seen once; the top ten hold more than 1.5%. Terminally differentiated effector memory CD45RA+ cells were excluded from the naive CD8 cells, which were CD45RO-negative and positively selected for CCR7. Sequenced input: naive CD8+ T cells from PBMCs. Source of these receptors: a man aged 18 to 29 in good health. Some clones in this sample may be carry-over from other donors' samples.

This clone has only one observation. The V and J genes are TRBV29-1 and TRBJ2-1, with 10 bases lining up with TRBD2. The CDR3 is made up of 15 amino acids. V shed 5 bases and J 8 bases; nucleotides not matched to a gene: 12. Germline V gene data show CDR1 as SQVTM and CDR2 as ANQGSEA. The CDR3 nucleotides are TGCAGCGTTTATCCAGCGGGAGGGCCGGGATATGAGCAGTTCTTC. The encoded protein is CSVYPAGGPGYEQFF.

This CDR3 reads CASGGRSYGYTF. Here the CDR3 DNA reads TGTGCCAGCGGCGGTAGAAGCTATGGCTACACCTTC. The chain combines TRBV27 with TRBJ1-2; unclear D gene. The germline gives CDR1 MNHEY, CDR2 SMNVEV (reference sequence). CDR3 length: 12 amino acids. V lost 8 bases, J lost 4 bases, and 11 bases lay in between.

The V call is TRBV4-3, the J call TRBJ1-5; D gene ambiguous. Trimming left V 0 bases short and J 4 bases short, with 4 bases between. Germline CDR1 reads LGHNA; CDR2 reads YSLEER. This CDR3 has 13 amino acids. This CDR3 is CASSQDSNQPQHF. The CDR3 nucleotides read TGCGCCAGCAGCCAAGATTCAAATCAGCCCCAGCATTTT.

The rearrangement joins TRBV13 to TRBJ1-4; D is perhaps TRBD1 (6 bases). V was shortened by 3 bases and J by 2 bases, with 13 bases between the two germline ends. Germline V gene data show CDR1 as PRHDT and CDR2 as FYEKMQ (reference sequence). The CDR3 is made up of 16 amino acids. Here the CDR3 reads CASSFGRGTTNEKLFF. Written as DNA, the CDR3 is TGTGCCAGCAGCTTCGGGAGGGGGACGACTAATGAAAAACTGTTTTTT.

V gene TRBV6-5 combines with J gene TRBJ2-7, with a tentative D call TRBD2 (6 bases). Germline V gene sequence: CDR1 MNHEY, CDR2 SVGAGI. The CDR3 contains 14 residues. Between the trimmed V and J ends, which lost 6 bases and 3 bases, there was a span of 15 bases. CDR3 region: CASSLWGDGYEQYF. In nucleotides, the CDR3 is TGTGCCAGCAGCCTCTGGGGGGACGGCTACGAGCAGTACTTC.

For the CDR3, the DNA is TGTGCCAGCACCGACTTGAGGACAGATACGCAGTATTTT. Amino acid sequence: CASTDLRTDTQYF. This chain uses TRBV6-5 with TRBJ2-3; D gene unclear. CDR3 length: 13 residues. Germline V CDR1 and CDR2: MNHEY, SVGAGI. Trimming shortened V by 7 bases and J by 3 bases, and 11 bases separated the two germline ends.

The chain couples TRBV15 to TRBJ2-7, with D perhaps matching TRBD2 (5 bases). Trimming removed 0 bases at V and 5 bases at J, with 8 bases between. CDR1 is LNHNV and CDR2 is YYDKDF in the germline V gene (reference sequence). The CDR3 is 13 amino acids. CDR3 sequence: CATSRDSGNEQYF. The CDR3 DNA reads as TGTGCCACCAGCAGAGATTCCGGGAACGAGCAGTACTTC.

The chain is built from TRBV9 and TRBJ2-2, with a tentative D call TRBD1 (5 bases). The V and J ends lost 3 bases and 3 bases respectively, with 18 bases between them. The length of the CDR3 is 17 residues. Germline V gene lookup returns CDR1 SGDLS and CDR2 YYNGEE. CDR3 region: CASSADNRASDTGELFF. The CDR3 DNA follows: TGTGCCAGCAGCGCGGACAACCGGGCGTCGGACACCGGGGAGCTGTTTTTT.

The gene calls are TRBV4-1 and TRBJ1-5, with D possibly being TRBD1 (5 bases). Looked up from germline, CDR1 is MGHRA and CDR2 is YSYEKL. The CDR3 sequence is 15 residues long. V was cut by 1 base and J by 5 bases, with 12 bases left in between. The DNA for the CDR3 is TGCGCCAGCAGCCAAGTGGGAGGGGTGGATCAGCCCCAGCATTTT. This gives the protein CASSQVGGVDQPQHF.

CDR3 sequence (DNA): TGCGCCAGCAGCTTGAACGACGCGGGAGGGTTCAGAAACACCATATATTTT. Translated: CASSLNDAGGFRNTIYF. The chain links TRBV5-1 to TRBJ1-3; no clear D gene. The germline gives CDR1 SGHRS, CDR2 YFSETQ. There are 17 residues in the CDR3. Between the trimmed V and J ends, which lost 1 base and 5 bases, there was a span of 19 bases.

The chain employs TRBV5-4 and TRBJ1-4; possibly TRBD1 for D (5 bases). CDR3 size: 14 residues. Trimming left V 3 bases short and J 2 bases short, with 8 bases between. CDR1 and CDR2 from the germline V gene are SGHNT and YYREEE (reference sequence). The CDR3 DNA reads TGTGCCAGCAGCTCGGGACGGACTAATGAAAAACTGTTTTTT. It is translated as CASSSGRTNEKLFF.

The V and J genes are TRBV7-6 and TRBJ2-3, with no clear D. The length of the CDR3 is 14 residues. From germline, CDR1 is SGHVS and CDR2 FNYEAQ. V was cut by 4 bases and J by 1 base, with 9 bases left in between. In DNA, the CDR3 is TGTGCCAGCAGCTCCGTCCCGGGCACAGATACGCAGTATTTT. The encoded protein is CASSSVPGTDTQYF.

Only a few counts were recorded for this clone. V usage is TRBV19 and J usage is TRBJ1-5, with D unresolved. This CDR3 comprises 12 residues. V shed 9 bases and J shed 7 bases, with 13 bases lying between them. Per the germline V gene, CDR1 is LNHDA and CDR2 is SQIVND (reference sequence). CDR3 nucleotides: TGTGCCAGCGCCGCCGTCGGGCAGCCCCAGCATTTT. The encoded protein is CASAAVGQPQHF.

This sequence joins TRBV25-1 and TRBJ2-1, with D perhaps TRBD1 (6 bases). V dropped 1 base and J dropped 5 bases, with 12 bases sitting between them. The germline V gene has CDR1 MGHDK and CDR2 SYGVNS. The CDR3 length is 15 residues. The CDR3 DNA sequence: TGTGCCAGCAGTGAATTGGCGAGGACAGACAATGAGCAGTTCTTC. Translated, it gives CASSELARTDNEQFF. The full variable domain, completed using reference TRBV25-1 and TRBJ2-1, is EADIYQTPRYLVIGTGKKITLECSQTMGHDKMYWYQQDPGMELHLIHYSYGVNSTEKGDLSSESTVSRIRTEHFPLTLESARPSHTSQYLCASSELARTDNEQFFGPGTRLTVL.

The chain combines TRBV9 with TRBJ1-2, with 8 bases aligning to TRBD1. The germline gives CDR1 SGDLS, CDR2 YYNGEE. This CDR3 is 14 amino acids long. V was pared by 2 bases and J by 4 bases, with 4 bases of the junction left unmatched. The CDR3, as DNA: TGTGCCAGCAGCGTGGGACAGGCCTTCTATGGCTACACCTTC. Protein product: CASSVGQAFYGYTF.

About this clone: Other nucleotide sequences from this sample produce the same CDR3. The chain recombines TRBV27 with TRBJ2-7; tentatively, D is TRBD1 (6 bases). Germline CDR1 is MNHEY and CDR2 is SMNVEV (reference sequence). V gave up 6 bases and J gave up 2 bases, with 14 bases separating them. The CDR3 runs 14 residues. The CDR3 here is CASSFRAGAYEQYF. CDR3 coding DNA: TGTGCCAGCAGCTTTCGGGCAGGGGCCTACGAGCAGTACTTC.

The chain has TRBV27 and TRBJ2-1; the match to TRBD2 covers 7 bases. The CDR3 length is 16 residues. Germline V gene data show CDR1 as MNHEY and CDR2 as SMNVEV (reference sequence). The V and J ends lost 3 bases and 3 bases, in that order; junction bases with no gene match: 8. CDR3 sequence (DNA): TGTGCCAGCAGTTTTTCGGCGGGAGCCATCTACAATGAGCAGTTCTTC. This sequence encodes CASSFSAGAIYNEQFF.

The V call is TRBV7-3, the J call TRBJ2-1; the match to TRBD2 covers 9 bases. Germline V gene data show CDR1 as SGHTA and CDR2 as FQGTGA. CDR3 length: 16 residues. Trimming at V came to 5 bases and at J to 1 base, leaving 6 bases not matched to a gene. The CDR3 DNA reads as TGTGCCAGCAGCGGTAGCGGGAGCATGTCCTACAATGAGCAGTTCTTC. Encoded protein: CASSGSGSMSYNEQFF.

V gene TRBV7-8 combines with J gene TRBJ2-2, with D maybe TRBD1 (5 bases). The CDR3 totals 14 residues. Per the germline V gene, CDR1 is SGHVS and CDR2 is FQNEAQ. The germline V and J ends were trimmed by 3 bases and 6 bases, with 11 bases remaining between them. CDR3 amino acids: CASSLYRSAGELFF. CDR3 nucleotide sequence: TGTGCCAGCAGCTTGTACAGGTCCGCCGGGGAGCTGTTTTTT.

The chain recombines TRBV27 with TRBJ2-3, with D possibly being TRBD1 or TRBD2 (5 bases each). Germline V gene data show CDR1 as MNHEY and CDR2 as SMNVEV (reference sequence). The germline V and J ends were trimmed by 5 bases and 4 bases, with 10 bases remaining between them. This CDR3 has 13 residues. The CDR3 loop is CASSRGPSDTQYF. Written as DNA, the CDR3 is TGTGCCAGCAGTCGGGGACCTTCAGATACGCAGTATTTT.

The gene calls are TRBV27 and TRBJ2-2; D remains unclear. The CDR3 length is 13 residues. The V gene lost 6 bases and the J gene lost 4 bases, with 9 bases spanning the gap. Germline V CDR1 and CDR2: MNHEY, SMNVEV (reference sequence). CDR3 nucleotide sequence: TGTGCCAGCAGCCTCGATGTCACCGGGGAGCTGTTTTTT. Protein sequence: CASSLDVTGELFF.

The rearrangement uses TRBV27 and TRBJ2-2, with D possibly being TRBD2 (6 bases). Trimming took off 1 base at V and 2 bases at J, with 17 bases between the two ends. Germline CDR1 reads MNHEY; CDR2 reads SMNVEV (reference sequence). This CDR3 is built from 18 residues. The chain's CDR3 is CASSLFTWEASNTGELFF. In DNA form, the CDR3 reads TGTGCCAGCAGTTTATTTACGTGGGAGGCCTCAAACACCGGGGAGCTGTTTTTT.

V gene TRBV14 combines with J gene TRBJ1-1; 7 nucleotides agree with TRBD1. Unmatched junction bases numbered 5, after V lost 4 bases and J lost 3 bases. The CDR3 has 14 residues. Germline lookup yields CDR1 SGHDN and CDR2 FVKESK. The CDR3 region is CASSPRDSHTEAFF. DNA of the CDR3: TGTGCCAGCAGCCCCCGGGACAGTCACACTGAAGCTTTCTTT. The full variable domain, with the rest looked up from reference TRBV14 and TRBJ1-1, is EAGVTQFPSHSVIEKGQTVTLRCDPISGHDNLYWYRRVMGKEIKFLLHFVKESKQDESGMPNNRFLAERTGGTYSTLKVQPAELEDSGVYFCASSPRDSHTEAFFGQGTRLTVV.